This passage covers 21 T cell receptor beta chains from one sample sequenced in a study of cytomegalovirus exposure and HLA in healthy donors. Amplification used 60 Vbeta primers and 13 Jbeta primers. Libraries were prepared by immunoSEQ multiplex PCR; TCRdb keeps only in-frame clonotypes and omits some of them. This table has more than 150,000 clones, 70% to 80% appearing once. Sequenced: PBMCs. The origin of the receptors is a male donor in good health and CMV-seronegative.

The CDR3 nucleotides are TGTGCCAGCAGCCTTCGGGGGGGCTACACCTTC. Amino acid sequence: CASSLRGGYTF. The chain joins TRBV7-2 to TRBJ1-2; weak D call: TRBD1 (5 bases). Between the trimmed V and J ends, which lost 5 bases and 8 bases, there was a span of 9 bases. This CDR3 spans 11 amino acids. Looked up from germline, CDR1 is SGHTA and CDR2 is FQGNSA.

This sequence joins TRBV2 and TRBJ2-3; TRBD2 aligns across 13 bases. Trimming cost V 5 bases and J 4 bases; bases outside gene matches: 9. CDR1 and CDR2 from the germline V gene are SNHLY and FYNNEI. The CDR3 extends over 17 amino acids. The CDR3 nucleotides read TGTGCCAGCAGTTTCTCCGGACTAGCGGGAGTTTCAGATACGCAGTATTTT. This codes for CASSFSGLAGVSDTQYF.

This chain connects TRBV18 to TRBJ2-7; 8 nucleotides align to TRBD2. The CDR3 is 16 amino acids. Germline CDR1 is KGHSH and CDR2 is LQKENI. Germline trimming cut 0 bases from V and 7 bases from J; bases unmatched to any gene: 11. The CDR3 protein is CASSPPYGGAGGEQYF. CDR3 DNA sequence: TGTGCCAGCTCACCACCTTACGGGGGGGCCGGGGGAGAGCAGTACTTC.

The CDR3 reads CASSLVILGQGHVQYF. For the CDR3, the DNA is TGTGCCAGCAGCTTGGTCATTCTGGGACAGGGGCACGTGCAGTACTTC. The V call is TRBV5-6, the J call TRBJ2-7; 10 positions match TRBD1. Germline values: CDR1 SGHDT, CDR2 YYEEEE. J lost 9 bases, V lost 0 bases, and 12 bases had no gene match. The CDR3 is made up of 16 amino acids.

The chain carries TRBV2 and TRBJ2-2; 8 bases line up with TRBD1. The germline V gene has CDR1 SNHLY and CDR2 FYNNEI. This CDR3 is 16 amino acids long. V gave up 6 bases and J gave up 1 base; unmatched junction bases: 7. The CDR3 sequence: CASRRSGTGNTGELFF. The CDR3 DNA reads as TGTGCCAGCAGACGCTCCGGGACAGGGAACACCGGGGAGCTGTTTTTT.

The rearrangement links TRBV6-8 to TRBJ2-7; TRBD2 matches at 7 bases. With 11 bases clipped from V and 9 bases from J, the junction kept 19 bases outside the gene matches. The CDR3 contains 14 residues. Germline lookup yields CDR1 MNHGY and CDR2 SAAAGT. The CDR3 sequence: CALRPPGREGGQYF. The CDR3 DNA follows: TGTGCCCTCCGGCCCCCCGGCAGGGAGGGAGGGCAGTACTTC.

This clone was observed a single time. The CDR3 reads CASSPTGDGTGELFF. The CDR3 DNA reads as TGTGCCAGCAGCCCGACAGGGGATGGGACCGGGGAGCTGTTTTTT. The J gene is TRBJ2-2, the V gene TRBV21-1; TRBD1 is taken as the D call from the table, unchecked against the DNA. TRBV21-1 is termed a pseudogene. The CDR3 loop spans 15 amino acids.

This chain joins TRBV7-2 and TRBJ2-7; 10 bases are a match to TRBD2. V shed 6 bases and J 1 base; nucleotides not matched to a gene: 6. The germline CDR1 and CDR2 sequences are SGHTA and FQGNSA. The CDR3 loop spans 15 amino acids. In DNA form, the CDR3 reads TGTGCCAGCAGTCCTGGACTAGCGGTTTCCTACGAGCAGTACTTC. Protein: CASSPGLAVSYEQYF.

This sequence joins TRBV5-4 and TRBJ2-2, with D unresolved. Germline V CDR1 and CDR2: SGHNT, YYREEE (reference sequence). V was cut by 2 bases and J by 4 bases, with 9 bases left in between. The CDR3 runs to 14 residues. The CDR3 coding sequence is TGTGCCAGCAGCTTTGGAGTTAGCACCGGGGAGCTGTTTTTT. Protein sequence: CASSFGVSTGELFF.

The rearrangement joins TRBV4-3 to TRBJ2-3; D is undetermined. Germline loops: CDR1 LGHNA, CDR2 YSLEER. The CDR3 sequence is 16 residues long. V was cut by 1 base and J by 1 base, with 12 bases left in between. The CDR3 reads CASSQGSNPRTDTQYF. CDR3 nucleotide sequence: TGCGCCAGCAGCCAAGGCTCTAACCCCCGCACAGATACGCAGTATTTT.

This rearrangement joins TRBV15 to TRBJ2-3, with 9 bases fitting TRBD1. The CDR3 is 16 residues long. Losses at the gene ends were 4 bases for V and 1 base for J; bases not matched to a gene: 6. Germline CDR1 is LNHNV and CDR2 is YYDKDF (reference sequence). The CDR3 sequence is CATSTRDRAGTDTQYF. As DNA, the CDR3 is TGTGCCACCAGCACCCGGGACAGGGCCGGCACAGATACGCAGTATTTT.

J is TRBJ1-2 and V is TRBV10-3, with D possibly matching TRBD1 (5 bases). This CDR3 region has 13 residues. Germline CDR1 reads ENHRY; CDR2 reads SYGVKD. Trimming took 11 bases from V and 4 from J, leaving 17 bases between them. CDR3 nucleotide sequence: TGTGCCGCGGGGACCCCAGACTTCTATGGCTACACCTTC. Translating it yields CAAGTPDFYGYTF.

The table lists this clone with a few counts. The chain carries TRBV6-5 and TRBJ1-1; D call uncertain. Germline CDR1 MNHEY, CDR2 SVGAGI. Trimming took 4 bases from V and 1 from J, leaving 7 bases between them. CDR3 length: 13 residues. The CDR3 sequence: CASSWRANTEAFF. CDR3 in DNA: TGTGCCAGCAGTTGGAGGGCGAACACTGAAGCTTTCTTT.

CDR3 coding DNA: TGTGCCACCAGCAGAACACGTTACAATGAGCAGTTCTTC. It specifies CATSRTRYNEQFF. The chain is built from TRBV15 and TRBJ2-1; D unresolved. This CDR3 is 13 amino acids long. Germline CDR1 LNHNV, CDR2 YYDKDF (reference sequence). Trimming took off 2 bases at V and 4 bases at J, with 6 bases between the two ends.

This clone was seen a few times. The CDR3 loop reads CASSSALGGGTEAFF. The CDR3 DNA is TGCGCCAGCAGCTCTGCCCTGGGGGGTGGCACTGAAGCTTTCTTT. The gene calls are TRBV5-1 and TRBJ1-1; D is perhaps TRBD1 (5 bases). The length of the CDR3 is 15 residues. Germline CDR1 reads SGHRS; CDR2 reads YFSETQ. The germline V and J ends were trimmed by 3 bases and 4 bases, with 16 bases remaining between them.

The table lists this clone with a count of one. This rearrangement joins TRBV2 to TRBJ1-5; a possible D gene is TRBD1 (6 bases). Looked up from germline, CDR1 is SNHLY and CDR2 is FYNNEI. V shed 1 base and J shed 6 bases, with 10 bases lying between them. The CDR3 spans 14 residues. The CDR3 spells CASSEGQVGQPQHF. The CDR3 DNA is TGTGCCAGCAGTGAAGGACAGGTGGGTCAGCCCCAGCATTTT.

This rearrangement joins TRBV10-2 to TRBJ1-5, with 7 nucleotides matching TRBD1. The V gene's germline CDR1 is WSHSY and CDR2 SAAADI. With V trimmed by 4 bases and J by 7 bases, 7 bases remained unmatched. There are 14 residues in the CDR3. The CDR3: CASSGGTAGQPQHF. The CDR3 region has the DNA TGCGCCAGCAGTGGTGGGACAGCAGGGCAGCCCCAGCATTTT.

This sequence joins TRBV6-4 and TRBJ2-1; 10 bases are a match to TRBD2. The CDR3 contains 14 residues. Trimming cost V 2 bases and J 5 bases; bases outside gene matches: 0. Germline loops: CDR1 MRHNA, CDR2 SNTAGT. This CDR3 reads CASSDTSGDNEQFF. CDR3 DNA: TGTGCCAGCAGTGACACTAGCGGGGACAATGAGCAGTTCTTC.

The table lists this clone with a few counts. The CDR3 region is CASSATGLVSGYTF. CDR3 bases: TGTGCCAGCAGCGCGACAGGGTTGGTATCTGGCTACACCTTC. The rearrangement links TRBV5-5 to TRBJ1-2; 7 bases are a match to TRBD1. Trimming cost V 4 bases and J 7 bases; bases outside gene matches: 10. In germline, CDR1 is SGHKS, CDR2 YYEKEE (reference sequence). This CDR3 region has 14 residues.

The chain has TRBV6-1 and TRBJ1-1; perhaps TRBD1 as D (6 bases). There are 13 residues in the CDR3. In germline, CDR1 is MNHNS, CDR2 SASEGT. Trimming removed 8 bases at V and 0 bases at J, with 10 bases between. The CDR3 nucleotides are TGTGCCAGCGGGGGGGCGTTGAACACTGAAGCTTTCTTT. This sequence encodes CASGGALNTEAFF.

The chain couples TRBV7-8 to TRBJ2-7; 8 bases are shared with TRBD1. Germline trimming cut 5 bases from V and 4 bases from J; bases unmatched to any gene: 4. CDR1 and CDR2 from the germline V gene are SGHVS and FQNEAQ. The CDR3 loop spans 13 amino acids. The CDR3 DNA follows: TGTGCCAGCAGCCGGACAGGGAGGTACGAGCAGTACTTC. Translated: CASSRTGRYEQYF.